This T cell receptor beta chain appears in the sequencing data of a study of blood T cells in healthy people across ages. Overall study findings and caveats: TCR beta diversity, measured per million T cells, fell in a roughly linear way with age.

Combining a sample-barcoded 5' primer with a J-beta primer mix, a second PCR ran for 7 to 11 cycles. Carrying 12 random nucleotides, a template-switch adaptor labeled each individual cDNA molecule. TCRdb recomputed calls from the 5' RACE reads with MiXCR, one row per CDR3 protein. The sample yields over a million distinct CDR3 sequences, about 23% seen once. V was clipped by 8 bases and J by 1 base, with 18 bases between them. This CDR3 spans 14 amino acids. Germline V lookup: CDR1 DFQATT, CDR2 SNEGSKA (reference sequence). On this clonotype itself: Its specificity is unknown.

About 10 milliliters of peripheral blood were drawn from each donor into EDTA-treated tubes. Isolation per sample recovered at least 6.5 million PBMCs. This same sample was also taken into another study, of T cells of mothers and their children.

The specimen was blood. The sequence was obtained from a girl aged 2-10 years in good health. The gene calls are TRBV20-1 and TRBJ2-7; D may correspond to TRBD1 or TRBD2 (6 bases each). The CDR3 loop is CSWGAPEGSYEQYF. As DNA, the CDR3 is TGCAGTTGGGGGGCCCCGGAAGGGTCCTACGAGCAGTACTTC.